The rows below give T cell receptor beta chains drawn from one sample of a study of shared T cell receptors in the human thymus. Assay: immunoSEQ multiplex PCR; the TCRdb copy retains only in-frame clones and omits some. Here the sample spans hundreds of thousands of clones, 70% to 90% being singletons. The same sample was also used in a study of human thymus T cells.

What was sequenced was thymocytes. The source is a boy under two years old with a congenital heart defect. Each CDR3 is given with its conserved first and last residue. Rows may omit the clone size; those that give it use once, few, many or a size class.

-,TRBJ2-1,TRBV5-1,CASSLAPVSAHEQFF
-,-,TRBV4-1,CASSQVEQLRSYEQYF
-,TRBJ1-4,TRBV28,CASSFRGAMGNEKLFF
-,TRBJ2-1,TRBV11-2,CASSLHGRANNEQFF
-,TRBJ2-7,TRBV7-2,CASSSTVLSEQYF
once,TRBJ2-3,TRBV29-1,CSVETSGSLHTQYF
-,TRBJ2-7,TRBV25-1,CASRSEAGGGEQYF
-,TRBJ2-1,TRBV27,CASSPLAGGPLCEQFF
-,TRBJ2-1,TRBV27,CASIRTSPLEQFF
few,TRBJ2-3,TRBV28,CASRPGLAEDTQYF
-,TRBJ1-4,TRBV5-1,CASSLREGTLEKLFF
-,TRBJ2-4,TRBV4-2,CASSQERSGGARHIQYF
-,TRBJ1-6,TRBV28,CASTSPGHLYSPLHF
once,TRBJ1-5,TRBV4-3,CASSQSDSSRPQHF